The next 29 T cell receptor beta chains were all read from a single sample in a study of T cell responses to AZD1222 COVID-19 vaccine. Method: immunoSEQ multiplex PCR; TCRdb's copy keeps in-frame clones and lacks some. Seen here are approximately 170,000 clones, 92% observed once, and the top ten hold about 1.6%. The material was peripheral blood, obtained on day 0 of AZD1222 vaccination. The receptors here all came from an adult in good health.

The CDR3 bases are TGTGCCAGCAGCTTAATGGGGCGGCAAGAGACCCAGTACTTC. It encodes CASSLMGRQETQYF. The chain uses TRBV7-3 and TRBJ2-5, with D perhaps TRBD1 (5 bases). This CDR3 is built from 14 residues. Germline CDR1 SGHTA, CDR2 FQGTGA. V was shortened by 1 base and J by 2 bases, with 8 bases between the two germline ends. Filled out from reference TRBV7-3 and TRBJ2-5, the complete variable domain reads GAGVSQTPSNKVTEKGKYVELRCDPISGHTALYWYRQSLGQGPEFLIYFQGTGAADDSGLPNDRFFAVRPEGSVSTLKIQRTERGDSAVYLCASSLMGRQETQYFGPGTRLLVL.

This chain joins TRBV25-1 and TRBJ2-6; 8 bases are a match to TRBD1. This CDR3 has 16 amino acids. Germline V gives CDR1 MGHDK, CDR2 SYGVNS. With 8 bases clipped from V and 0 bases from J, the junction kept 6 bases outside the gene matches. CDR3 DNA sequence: TGTGCCAGCTCTACAGGGGGTTACTCTGGGGCCAACGTCCTGACTTTC. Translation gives CASSTGGYSGANVLTF.

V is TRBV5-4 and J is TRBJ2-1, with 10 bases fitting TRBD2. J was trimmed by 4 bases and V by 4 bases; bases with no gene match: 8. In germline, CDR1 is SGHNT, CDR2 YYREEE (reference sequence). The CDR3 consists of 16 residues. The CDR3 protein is CASSPLVAGGYNEQFF. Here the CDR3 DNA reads TGTGCCAGCAGCCCCCTGGTAGCGGGAGGTTACAATGAGCAGTTCTTC.

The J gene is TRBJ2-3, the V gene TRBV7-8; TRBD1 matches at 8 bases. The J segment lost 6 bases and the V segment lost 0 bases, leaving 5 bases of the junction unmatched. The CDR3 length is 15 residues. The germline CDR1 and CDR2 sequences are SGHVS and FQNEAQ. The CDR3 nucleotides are TGTGCCAGCAGCTTAGCGGACAGGGTTCTTGATACGCAGTATTTT. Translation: CASSLADRVLDTQYF.

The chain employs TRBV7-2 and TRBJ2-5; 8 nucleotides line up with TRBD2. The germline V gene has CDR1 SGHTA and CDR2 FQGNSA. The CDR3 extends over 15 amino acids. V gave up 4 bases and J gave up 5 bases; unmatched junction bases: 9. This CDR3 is CASSSTGTRMETQYF. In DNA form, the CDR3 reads TGTGCCAGCAGCTCCACCGGGACTAGAATGGAGACCCAGTACTTC.

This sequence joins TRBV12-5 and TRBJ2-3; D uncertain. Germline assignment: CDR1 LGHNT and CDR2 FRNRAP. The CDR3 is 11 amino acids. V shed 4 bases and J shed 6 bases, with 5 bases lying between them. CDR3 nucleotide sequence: TGTGCTAGTGGTTCTCCGGATACGCAGTATTTT. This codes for CASGSPDTQYF.

CDR3: CASSLGGGVDTQYF. Written as DNA, the CDR3 is TGTGCCAGCAGCTTAGGAGGAGGGGTGGATACGCAGTATTTT. The rearrangement joins TRBV11-1 to TRBJ2-3, with D perhaps TRBD2 (6 bases). Deletions cut 1 base from V and 6 bases from J, with 11 bases between. There are 14 residues in the CDR3. Per germline, CDR1 SGHAT and CDR2 FQDESV (reference sequence). Supplemented by reference TRBV11-1 and TRBJ2-3, the full variable domain reads EAEVAQSPRYKITEKSQAVAFWCDPISGHATLYWYRQILGQGPELLVQFQDESVVDDSQLPKDRFSAERLKGVDSTLKIQPAELGDSAMYLCASSLGGGVDTQYFGPGTRLTVL.

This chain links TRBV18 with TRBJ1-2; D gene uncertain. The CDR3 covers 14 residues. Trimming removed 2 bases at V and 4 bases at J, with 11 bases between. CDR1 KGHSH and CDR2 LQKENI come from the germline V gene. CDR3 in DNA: TGTGCCAGCTCACCAACGGCCGAGGTCTATGGCTACACCTTC. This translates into CASSPTAEVYGYTF.

Here the CDR3 reads CASSLAPGQGSYTF. For the CDR3, the DNA is TGCGCCAGCAGCTTGGCCCCCGGACAGGGGAGCTACACCTTC. V gene TRBV5-1 combines with J gene TRBJ1-2; TRBD1 agrees at 9 bases. Germline trimming cut 0 bases from V and 9 bases from J; bases unmatched to any gene: 6. This CDR3 region has 14 residues. Germline V gene lookup returns CDR1 SGHRS and CDR2 YFSETQ.

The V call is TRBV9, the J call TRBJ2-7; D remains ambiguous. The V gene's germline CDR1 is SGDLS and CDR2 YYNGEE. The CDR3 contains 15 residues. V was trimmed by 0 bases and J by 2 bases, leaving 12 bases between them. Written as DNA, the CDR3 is TGTGCCAGCAGCGTAGGGCCCCGGCAGACCTACGAGCAGTACTTC. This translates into CASSVGPRQTYEQYF. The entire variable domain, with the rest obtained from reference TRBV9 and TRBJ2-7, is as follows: DSGVTQTPKHLITATGQRVTLRCSPRSGDLSVYWYQQSLDQGLQFLIQYYNGEERAKGNILERFSAQQFPDLHSELNLSSLELGDSALYFCASSVGPRQTYEQYFGPGTRLTVT.

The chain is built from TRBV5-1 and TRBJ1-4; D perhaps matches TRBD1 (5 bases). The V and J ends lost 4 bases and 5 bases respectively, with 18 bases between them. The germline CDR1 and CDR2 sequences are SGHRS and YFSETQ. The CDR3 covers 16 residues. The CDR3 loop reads CASSAGAGVQNEKLFF. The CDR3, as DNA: TGCGCCAGCAGCGCTGGGGCCGGGGTCCAAAATGAAAAACTGTTTTTT.

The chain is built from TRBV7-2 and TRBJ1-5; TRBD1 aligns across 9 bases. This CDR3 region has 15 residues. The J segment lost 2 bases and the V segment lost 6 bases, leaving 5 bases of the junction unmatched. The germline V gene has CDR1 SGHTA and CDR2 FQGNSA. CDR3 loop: CASSFTGGGNQPQHF. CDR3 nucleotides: TGTGCCAGCAGTTTCACAGGGGGCGGCAATCAGCCCCAGCATTTT.

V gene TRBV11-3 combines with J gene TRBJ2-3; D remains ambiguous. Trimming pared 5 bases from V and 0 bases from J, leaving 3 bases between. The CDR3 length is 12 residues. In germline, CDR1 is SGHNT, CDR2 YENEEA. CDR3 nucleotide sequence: TGTGCCAGCAGCAGTAGCACAGATACGCAGTATTTT. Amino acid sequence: CASSSSTDTQYF.

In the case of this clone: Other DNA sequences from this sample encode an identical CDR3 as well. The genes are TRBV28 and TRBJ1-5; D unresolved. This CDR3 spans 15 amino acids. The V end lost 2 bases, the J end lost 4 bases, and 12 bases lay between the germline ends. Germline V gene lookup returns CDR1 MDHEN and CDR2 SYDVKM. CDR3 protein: CASSLGGGGNQPQHF. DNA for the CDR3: TGTGCCAGCAGTTTAGGTGGAGGAGGGAATCAGCCCCAGCATTTT.

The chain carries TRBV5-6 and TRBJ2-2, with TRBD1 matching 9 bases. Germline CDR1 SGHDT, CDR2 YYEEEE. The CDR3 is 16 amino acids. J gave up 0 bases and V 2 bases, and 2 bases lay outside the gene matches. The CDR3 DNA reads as TGTGCCAGCAGCTTCGACAGGGGGACGAACACCGGGGAGCTGTTTTTT. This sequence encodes CASSFDRGTNTGELFF.

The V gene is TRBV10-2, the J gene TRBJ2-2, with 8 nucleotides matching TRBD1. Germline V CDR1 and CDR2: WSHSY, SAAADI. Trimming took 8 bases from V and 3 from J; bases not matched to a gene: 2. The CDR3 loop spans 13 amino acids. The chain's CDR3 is CASETGDTGELFF. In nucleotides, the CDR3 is TGCGCCAGCGAGACAGGGGACACCGGGGAGCTGTTTTTT.

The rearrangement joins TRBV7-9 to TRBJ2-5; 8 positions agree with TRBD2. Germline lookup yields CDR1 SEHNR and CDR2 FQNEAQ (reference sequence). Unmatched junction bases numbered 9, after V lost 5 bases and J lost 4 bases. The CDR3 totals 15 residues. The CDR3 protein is CASSHPGLGRETQYF. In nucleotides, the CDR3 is TGTGCCAGCAGCCATCCGGGACTAGGACGAGAGACCCAGTACTTC.

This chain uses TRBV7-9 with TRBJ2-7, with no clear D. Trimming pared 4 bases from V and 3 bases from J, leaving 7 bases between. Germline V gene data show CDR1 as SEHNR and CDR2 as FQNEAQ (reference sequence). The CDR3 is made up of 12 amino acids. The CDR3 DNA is TGTGCCAGCAGCTCCGTAGGCTACGAGCAGTACTTC. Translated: CASSSVGYEQYF.

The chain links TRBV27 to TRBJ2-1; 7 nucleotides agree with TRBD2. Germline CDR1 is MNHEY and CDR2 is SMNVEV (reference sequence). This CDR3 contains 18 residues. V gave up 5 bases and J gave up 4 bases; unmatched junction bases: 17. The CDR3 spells CASSTLGLAGEGYNEQFF. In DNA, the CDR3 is TGTGCCAGCAGTACCCTTGGTTTGGCGGGAGAGGGTTACAATGAGCAGTTCTTC.

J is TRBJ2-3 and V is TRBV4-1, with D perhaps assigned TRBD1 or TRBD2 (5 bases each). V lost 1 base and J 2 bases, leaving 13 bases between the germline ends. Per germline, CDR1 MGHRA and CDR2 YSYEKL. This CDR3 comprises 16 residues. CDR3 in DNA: TGCGCCAGCAGCCAAGGGGGACGATGGGTCACAGATACGCAGTATTTT. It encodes CASSQGGRWVTDTQYF.

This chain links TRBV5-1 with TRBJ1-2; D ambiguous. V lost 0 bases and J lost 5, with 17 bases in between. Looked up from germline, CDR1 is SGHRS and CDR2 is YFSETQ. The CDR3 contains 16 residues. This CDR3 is CASSLERVRRIYGYTF. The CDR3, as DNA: TGCGCCAGCAGCTTGGAAAGGGTTCGGAGGATTTATGGCTACACCTTC.

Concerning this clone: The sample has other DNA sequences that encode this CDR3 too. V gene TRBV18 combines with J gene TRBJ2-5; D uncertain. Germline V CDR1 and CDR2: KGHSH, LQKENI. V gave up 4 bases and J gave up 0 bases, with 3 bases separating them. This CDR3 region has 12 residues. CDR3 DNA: TGTGCCAGCTCACTTCACCAAGAGACCCAGTACTTC. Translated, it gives CASSLHQETQYF.

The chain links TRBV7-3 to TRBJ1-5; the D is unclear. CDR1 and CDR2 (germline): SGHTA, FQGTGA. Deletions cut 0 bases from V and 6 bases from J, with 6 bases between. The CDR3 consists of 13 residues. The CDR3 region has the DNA TGTGCCAGCAGCTTAACGGCTAGTCAGCCCCAGCATTTT. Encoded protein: CASSLTASQPQHF.

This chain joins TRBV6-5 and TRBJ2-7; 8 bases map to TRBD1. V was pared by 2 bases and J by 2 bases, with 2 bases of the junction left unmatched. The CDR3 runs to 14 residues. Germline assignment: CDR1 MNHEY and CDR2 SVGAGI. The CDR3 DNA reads TGTGCCAGCAGTTACGACAGGGGTCCCTACGAGCAGTACTTC. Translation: CASSYDRGPYEQYF.

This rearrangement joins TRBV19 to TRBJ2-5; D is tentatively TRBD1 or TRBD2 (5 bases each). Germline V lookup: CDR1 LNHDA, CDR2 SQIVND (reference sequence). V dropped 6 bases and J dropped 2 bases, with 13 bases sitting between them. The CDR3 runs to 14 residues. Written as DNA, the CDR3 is TGTGCCAGTAGCCCCGGGACGATGCAAGAGACCCAGTACTTC. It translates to CASSPGTMQETQYF.

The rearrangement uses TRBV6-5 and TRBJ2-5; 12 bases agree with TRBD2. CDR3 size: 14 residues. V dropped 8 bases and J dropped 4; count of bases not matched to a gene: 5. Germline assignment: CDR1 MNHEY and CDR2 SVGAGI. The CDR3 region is CASGPTSGRETQYF. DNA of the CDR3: TGTGCCAGCGGCCCGACTAGCGGGAGAGAGACCCAGTACTTC.

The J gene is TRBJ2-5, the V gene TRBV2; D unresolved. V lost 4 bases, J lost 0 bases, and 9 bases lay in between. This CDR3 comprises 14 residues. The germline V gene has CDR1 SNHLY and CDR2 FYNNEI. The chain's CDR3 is CASSVSVYQETQYF. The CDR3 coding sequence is TGTGCCAGCAGTGTCAGCGTGTACCAAGAGACCCAGTACTTC.

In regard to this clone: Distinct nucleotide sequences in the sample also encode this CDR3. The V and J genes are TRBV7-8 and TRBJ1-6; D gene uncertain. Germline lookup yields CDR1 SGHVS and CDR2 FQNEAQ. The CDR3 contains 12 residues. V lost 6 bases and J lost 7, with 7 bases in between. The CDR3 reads CASSSPNSPLHF. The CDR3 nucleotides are TGTGCCAGCAGTTCACCGAATTCACCCCTCCACTTT.

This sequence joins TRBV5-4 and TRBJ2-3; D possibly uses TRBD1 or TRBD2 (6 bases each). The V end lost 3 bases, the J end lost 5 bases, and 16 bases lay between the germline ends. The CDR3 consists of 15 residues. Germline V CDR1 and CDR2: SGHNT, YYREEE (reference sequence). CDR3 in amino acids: CASSWTGAQVDTQYF. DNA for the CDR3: TGTGCCAGCAGCTGGACGGGGGCACAGGTAGATACGCAGTATTTT.